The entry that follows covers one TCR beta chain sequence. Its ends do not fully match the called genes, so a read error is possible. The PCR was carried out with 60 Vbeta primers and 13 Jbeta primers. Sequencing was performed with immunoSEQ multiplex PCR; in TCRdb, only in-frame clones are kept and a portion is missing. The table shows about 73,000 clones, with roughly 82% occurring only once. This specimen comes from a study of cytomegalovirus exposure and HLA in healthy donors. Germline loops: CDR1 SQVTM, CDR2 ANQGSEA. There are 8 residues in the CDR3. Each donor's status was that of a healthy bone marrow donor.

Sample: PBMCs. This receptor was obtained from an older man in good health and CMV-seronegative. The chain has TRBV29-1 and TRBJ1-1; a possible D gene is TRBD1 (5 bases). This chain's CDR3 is CSVAGRLF. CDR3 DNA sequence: TGCAGCGTCGCGGGGCGTCTCTTT.